The next 22 T cell receptor beta chains were all read from a single sample in a study. TCRdb processed the 5' RACE reads anew with MiXCR; each CDR3 protein has one entry. The profile shows several thousand distinct CDR3 sequences, 35% to 45% of them singletons. Sequenced material: tumor-infiltrating memory CD4+ T cells sorted from the breast tumor. Subset of the sample: memory CD4+ T cells, CD4+CD45RO+CD25-. The receptors were gathered from a female donor with breast cancer.

This clonotype has only one observation. The V and J genes are TRBV29-1 and TRBJ2-7; a possible D gene is TRBD2 (5 bases). CDR3 length: 14 residues. V gave up 3 bases and J gave up 0 bases, with 12 bases separating them. Germline loops: CDR1 SQVTM, CDR2 ANQGSEA. This CDR3 reads CSVEASPSSYEQYF. The CDR3 coding sequence is TGCAGCGTTGAGGCTAGCCCCAGCTCCTACGAGCAGTACTTC.

In its sample, this clonotype ranks as large. V gene TRBV5-1 combines with J gene TRBJ1-1, with D uncertain. Germline lookup yields CDR1 SGHRS and CDR2 YFSETQ. The CDR3 consists of 12 residues. Trimming stripped 4 bases from V and 1 base from J, with 5 bases between. The CDR3 sequence is CASSRGNTEAFF. CDR3 sequence (DNA): TGCGCCAGCAGCCGGGGGAACACTGAAGCTTTCTTT.

This chain uses TRBV7-2 with TRBJ2-1; 8 bases agree with TRBD2. Trimming took 1 base from V and 8 from J; bases not matched to a gene: 13. Germline CDR1 and CDR2: SGHTA and FQGNSA. There are 17 residues in the CDR3. The CDR3 DNA reads TGTGCCAGCAGCTTAGGGACGGGAGGGCCACAAAGCGATGAGCAGTTCTTC. Translated: CASSLGTGGPQSDEQFF.

This clonotype is medium-sized within its sample. The V call is TRBV7-2, the J call TRBJ1-1, with 7 nucleotides matching TRBD1. The trim removed 5 bases at V and 0 bases at J, leaving 3 bases unmatched. Germline V gives CDR1 SGHTA, CDR2 FQGNSA. CDR3 length: 14 residues. The chain's CDR3 is CASSLGGVNTEAFF. CDR3 sequence (DNA): TGTGCCAGCAGCCTAGGGGGCGTGAACACTGAAGCTTTCTTT. The variable domain in full, completed from reference TRBV7-2 and TRBJ1-1, reads GAGVSQSPSNKVTEKGKDVELRCDPISGHTALYWYRQSLGQGLEFLIYFQGNSAPDKSGLPSDRFSAERTGGSVSTLTIQRTQQEDSAVYLCASSLGGVNTEAFFGQGTRLTVV.

Notes on this clonotype: Lacking the conserved final phenylalanine or tryptophan, this CDR3 likely reflects a read error. No DNA is shown, since the ends of the CDR3 on it are uncertain; the CDR3 is the one TCRdb lists. The chain employs TRBV18 and TRBJ2-6; TRBD1 is the table's D call, not checked against the DNA. The length of the CDR3 is 16 amino acids, counting both ends. Germline assignment: CDR1 KGHSH and CDR2 LQKENI. This chain's CDR3 is CASSPDRITGANVQTL.

The chain is built from TRBV12-3 or TRBV12-4 and TRBJ2-2; D possibly corresponds to TRBD1 (6 bases). Trimming removed 5 bases at V and 7 bases at J, with 14 bases between. CDR3 length equals 14 residues. The CDR3 region has the DNA TGTGCCAGCAGTCACTCAACAGGGAGCGGGGAGCTGTTTTTT. This sequence encodes CASSHSTGSGELFF.

For this clonotype: Germline is not matched at one junction end, which may reflect a read error. V is TRBV5-1 and J is TRBJ1-1, with TRBD1 matching over 10 bases. CDR3 length: 17 residues. CDR1 is SGHRS, CDR2 YFSETQ, per germline. The chain's CDR3 is CASHSRRDRGLNTETFF. The CDR3 DNA follows: TGCGCCAGCCATAGTCGCCGGGACAGGGGACTGAACACTGAAACTTTCTTT.

This clonotype was found many times. The chain is built from TRBV23-1 and TRBJ1-5, with TRBD1 matching over 9 bases. TRBV23-1 is an ORF, and what it does is uncertain. With V trimmed by 2 bases and J by 6 bases, 8 bases remained unmatched. This CDR3 contains 16 residues. The CDR3 protein is CASSQKGQGHIQPQHF. CDR3 nucleotide sequence: TGCGCCAGCAGTCAAAAAGGACAGGGGCATATTCAGCCCCAGCATTTT.

The V and J genes are TRBV20-1 and TRBJ2-1; 8 nucleotides align to TRBD1. V lost 1 base, J lost 1 base, and 9 bases stayed unmatched. The CDR3 is 17 amino acids. CDR1 and CDR2 (germline): DFQATT, SNEGSKA (reference sequence). CDR3 nucleotides: TGCAGTGCTAGAGCCTTAGGACAGGGAAGGTCCTACAATGAGCAGTTCTTC. This codes for CSARALGQGRSYNEQFF.

This clonotype was seen a few times. The rearrangement links TRBV24-1 to TRBJ2-1; the match to TRBD2 covers 10 bases. Germline V gene lookup returns CDR1 KGHDR and CDR2 SFDVKD. V shed 3 bases and J 6 bases; nucleotides not matched to a gene: 7. The CDR3 has 16 residues. The CDR3 sequence is CATSDLERGGRNEQFF. Written as DNA, the CDR3 is TGTGCCACCAGTGATCTTGAGCGGGGGGGCCGCAATGAGCAGTTCTTC.

A word on this clonotype: The junction differs from germline at one of its ends, possibly a read error. The CDR3 DNA reads as TGCAGCGCTGAAGCCCGGGGGGGGAACACTGAAGCTTTCTTT. Translating it yields CSAEARGGNTEAFF. The chain joins TRBV29-1 to TRBJ1-1, with a weak D call TRBD1 (5 bases). This CDR3 is built from 14 residues. Germline V gene sequence: CDR1 SQVTM, CDR2 ANQGSEA.

Comment on this clonotype: One end of the junction is discordant with germline, which a read error may explain. The J gene is TRBJ1-1, the V gene TRBV18; 7 bases align to TRBD1. Germline values: CDR1 KGHSH, CDR2 LQKENI. The CDR3 has 16 residues. CDR3 loop: CASSLMTGQMNTKAFF. In DNA, the CDR3 is TGTGCCAGCTCACTAATGACAGGGCAGATGAACACTAAAGCTTTCTTT.

As concerns this clonotype: This CDR3 fails to terminate in the conserved phenylalanine or tryptophan, so it likely reflects a read error. The chain uses TRBV4-3 and TRBJ1-3; TRBD1 might be the D (6 bases). This CDR3 has 17 residues. Germline CDR1 reads LGHNA; CDR2 reads YSLEER. Between the trimmed V and J ends, which lost 0 bases and 2 bases, there was a span of 14 bases. In DNA form, the CDR3 reads TGCGCCAGCAGCCAAGAGCACAGGGTCGACGCTGGAAACACCATATATTCT. Translation: CASSQEHRVDAGNTIYS.

This clonotype appeared many times. The CDR3 DNA sequence: TGTGCCAGCAGCCAAGCTTACTGGACGGTGAACACTGAAGCTTTCTTT. Its protein is CASSQAYWTVNTEAFF. The chain links TRBV14 to TRBJ1-1; D call uncertain. Germline assignment: CDR1 SGHDN and CDR2 FVKESK. The germline V and J ends were trimmed by 1 base and 0 bases, with 12 bases remaining between them. The CDR3 is 16 residues long.

This clonotype was detected ten times or more. Here the CDR3 DNA reads TGTGCCAGCAGCTTGATATCGGGGCGGGACACTGAAGCTTTCTTT. It specifies CASSLISGRDTEAFF. This chain links TRBV5-4 with TRBJ1-1; weak D call: TRBD1 (5 bases). Germline lookup yields CDR1 SGHNT and CDR2 YYREEE (reference sequence). Deletions cut 1 base from V and 3 bases from J, with 13 bases between. This CDR3 has 15 amino acids.

The rearrangement links TRBV18 to TRBJ1-3, with 7 bases matching TRBD1. CDR3 length: 17 amino acids. The V and J ends lost 3 bases and 3 bases, in that order; junction bases with no gene match: 11. Germline-derived CDR1 and CDR2 are KGHSH and LQKENI. The CDR3 DNA reads TGTGCCAGCTCACCCCTCCGGGACAGTGGAGATGGAAACACCATATATTTT. Protein product: CASSPLRDSGDGNTIYF.

At least ten counts were recorded for this clonotype. This rearrangement joins TRBV20-1 to TRBJ1-5, with 7 bases matching TRBD1. The CDR3 has 16 residues. Unmatched junction bases numbered 11, after V lost 0 bases and J lost 6 bases. CDR1 DFQATT and CDR2 SNEGSKA come from the germline V gene (reference sequence). Here the CDR3 DNA reads TGCAGTGCTAGAGATCTGGACAGGACGAGGGCTCAGCCCCAGCATTTT. This sequence encodes CSARDLDRTRAQPQHF.

In its sample, this clonotype ranks as medium-sized (0.01 to 0.1%). The chain recombines TRBV28 with TRBJ1-5; D gene ambiguous. Germline assignment: CDR1 MDHEN and CDR2 SYDVKM. Trimming took 11 bases from V and 0 from J, leaving 17 bases between them. CDR3 length: 15 residues. CDR3 nucleotides: TGTGCCGCGGAAGAAGGACTGAATAGCAATCAGCCCCAGCATTTT. Protein sequence: CAAEEGLNSNQPQHF.

This clonotype was seen ten or more times. J is TRBJ1-2 and V is TRBV5-1; a possible D gene is TRBD1 (5 bases). Trimming removed 0 bases at V and 7 bases at J, with 10 bases between. Germline V lookup: CDR1 SGHRS, CDR2 YFSETQ. The length of the CDR3 is 13 residues. The CDR3 DNA reads as TGCGCCAGCAGCTTGGGGGGCCGGGTTGGCTACACCTTC. Its translation: CASSLGGRVGYTF.

For this clonotype: A junction end diverges from the germline sequence, so it may reflect a read error. Here the CDR3 reads CASGEYWTSDYNGQFF. The CDR3 DNA sequence: TGTGCCAGCGGTGAATACTGGACTAGTGACTACAATGGGCAGTTCTTC. The chain recombines TRBV6-1 with TRBJ2-1; 7 bases are shared with TRBD2. In germline, CDR1 is MNHNS, CDR2 SASEGT. This CDR3 region has 16 residues.

This clonotype was detected a few times. This chain joins TRBV4-1 and TRBJ2-3; D may be TRBD1 (6 bases). V lost 2 bases and J lost 9, with 9 bases in between. The length of the CDR3 is 12 residues. Germline V lookup: CDR1 MGHRA, CDR2 YSYEKL. The CDR3 loop reads CASSQIQGTQYF. The CDR3 DNA reads as TGCGCCAGCAGCCAAATTCAGGGGACGCAGTATTTT.

By share, this clonotype ranks as medium-sized. The genes are TRBV18 and TRBJ2-1, with 9 positions matching TRBD1. The CDR3 spans 17 residues. Germline V gene lookup returns CDR1 KGHSH and CDR2 LQKENI. V dropped 3 bases and J dropped 4; count of bases not matched to a gene: 10. The CDR3 DNA reads TGTGCCAGCTCACCCTCAATAGGACAGGGGCTTTACAATGAGCAGTTCTTC. It specifies CASSPSIGQGLYNEQFF.